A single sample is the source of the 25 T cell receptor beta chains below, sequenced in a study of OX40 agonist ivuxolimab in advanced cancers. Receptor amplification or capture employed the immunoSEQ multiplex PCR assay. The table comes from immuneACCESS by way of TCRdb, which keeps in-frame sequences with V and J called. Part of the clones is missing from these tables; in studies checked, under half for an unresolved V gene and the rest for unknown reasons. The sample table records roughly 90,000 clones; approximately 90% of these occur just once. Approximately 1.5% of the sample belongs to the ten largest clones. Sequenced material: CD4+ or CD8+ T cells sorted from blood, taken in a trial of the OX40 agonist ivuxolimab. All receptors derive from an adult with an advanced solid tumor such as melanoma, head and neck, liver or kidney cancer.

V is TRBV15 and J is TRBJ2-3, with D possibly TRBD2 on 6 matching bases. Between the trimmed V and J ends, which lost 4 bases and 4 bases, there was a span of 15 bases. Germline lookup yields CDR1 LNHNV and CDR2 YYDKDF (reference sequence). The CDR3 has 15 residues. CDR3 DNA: TGTGCCACCAGCACTAGAAGAACGGGAGCAGATACGCAGTATTTT. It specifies CATSTRRTGADTQYF.

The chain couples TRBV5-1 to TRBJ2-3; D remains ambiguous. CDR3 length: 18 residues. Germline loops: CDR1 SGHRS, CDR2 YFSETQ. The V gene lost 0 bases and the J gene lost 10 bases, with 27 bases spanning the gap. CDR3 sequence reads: CASSLGMAIPPSLEAQYF. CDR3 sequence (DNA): TGCGCCAGCAGCTTGGGCATGGCGATACCCCCCTCCCTCGAAGCGCAGTATTTT.

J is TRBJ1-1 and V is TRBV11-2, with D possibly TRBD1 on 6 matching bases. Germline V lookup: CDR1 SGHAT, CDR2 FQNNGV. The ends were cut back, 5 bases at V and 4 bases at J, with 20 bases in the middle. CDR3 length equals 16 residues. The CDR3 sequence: CASSPRGGARATEAFF. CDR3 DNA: TGTGCCAGCAGCCCGAGAGGGGGGGCACGAGCCACTGAAGCTTTCTTT.

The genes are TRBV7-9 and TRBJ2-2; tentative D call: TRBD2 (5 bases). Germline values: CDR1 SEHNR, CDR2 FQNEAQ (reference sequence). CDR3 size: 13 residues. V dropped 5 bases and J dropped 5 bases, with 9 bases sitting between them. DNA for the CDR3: TGTGCCAGCAGCCCGGGCGGGACCGGGGAGCTGTTTTTT. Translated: CASSPGGTGELFF.

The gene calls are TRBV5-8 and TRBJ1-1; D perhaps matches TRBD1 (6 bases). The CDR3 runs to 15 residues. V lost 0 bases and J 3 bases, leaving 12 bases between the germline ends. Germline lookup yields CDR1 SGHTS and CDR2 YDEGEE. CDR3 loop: CASSLGRGRDTEAFF. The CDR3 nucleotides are TGTGCCAGCAGCTTGGGCAGGGGCCGTGACACTGAAGCTTTCTTT.

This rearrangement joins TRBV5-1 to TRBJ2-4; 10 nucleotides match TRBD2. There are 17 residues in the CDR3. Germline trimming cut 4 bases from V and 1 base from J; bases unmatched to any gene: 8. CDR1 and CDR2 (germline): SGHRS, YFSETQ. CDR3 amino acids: CASSTGGLADAKNIQYF. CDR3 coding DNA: TGCGCCAGCAGCACGGGAGGACTAGCGGATGCCAAAAACATTCAGTACTTC.

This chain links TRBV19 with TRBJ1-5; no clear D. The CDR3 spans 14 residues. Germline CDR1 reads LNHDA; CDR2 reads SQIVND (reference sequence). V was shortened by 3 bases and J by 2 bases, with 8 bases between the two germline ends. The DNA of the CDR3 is TGTGCCAGTAGTATGAGTCAGGGCAATCAGCCCCAGCATTTT. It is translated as CASSMSQGNQPQHF.

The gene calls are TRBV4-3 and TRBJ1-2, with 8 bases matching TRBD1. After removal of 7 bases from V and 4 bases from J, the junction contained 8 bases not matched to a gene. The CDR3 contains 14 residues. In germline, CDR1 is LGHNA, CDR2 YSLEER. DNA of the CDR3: TGCGCCAGCAACGGAGGACAGGGAAGCTATGGCTACACCTTC. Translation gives CASNGGQGSYGYTF.

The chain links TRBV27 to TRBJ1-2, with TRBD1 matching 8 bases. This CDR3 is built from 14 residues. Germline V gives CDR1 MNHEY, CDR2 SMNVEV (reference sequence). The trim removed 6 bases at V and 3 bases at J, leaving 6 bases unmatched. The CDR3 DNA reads TGTGCCAGCAGCCGGACGGACAGGGACTATGGCTACACCTTC. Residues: CASSRTDRDYGYTF.

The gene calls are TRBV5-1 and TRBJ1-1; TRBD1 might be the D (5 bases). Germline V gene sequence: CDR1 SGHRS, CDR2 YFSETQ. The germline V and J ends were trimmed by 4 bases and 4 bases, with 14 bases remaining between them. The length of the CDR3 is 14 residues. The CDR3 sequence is CASSPGLGTTEAFF. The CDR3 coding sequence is TGCGCCAGCAGCCCGGGCTTGGGGACCACTGAAGCTTTCTTT.

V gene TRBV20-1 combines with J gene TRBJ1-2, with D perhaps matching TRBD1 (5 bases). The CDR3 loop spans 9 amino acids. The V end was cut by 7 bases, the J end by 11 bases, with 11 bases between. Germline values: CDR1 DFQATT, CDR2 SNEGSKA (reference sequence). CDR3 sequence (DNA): TGCAGTGAAACAGGACGATACACCTTC. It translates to CSETGRYTF.

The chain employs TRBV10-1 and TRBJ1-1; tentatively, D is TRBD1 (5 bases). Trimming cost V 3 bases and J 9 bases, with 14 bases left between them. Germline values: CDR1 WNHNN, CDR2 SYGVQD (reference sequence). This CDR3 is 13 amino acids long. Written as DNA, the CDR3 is TGCGCCAGCAGTGACGGCGGGACGGAAAAAGCTTTCTTT. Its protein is CASSDGGTEKAFF.

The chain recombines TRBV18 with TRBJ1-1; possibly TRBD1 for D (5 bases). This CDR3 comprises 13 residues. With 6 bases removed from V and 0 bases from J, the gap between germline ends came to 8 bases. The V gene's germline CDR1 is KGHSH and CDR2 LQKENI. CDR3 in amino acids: CASSEGMNTEAFF. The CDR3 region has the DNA TGTGCCAGCTCTGAGGGGATGAACACTGAAGCTTTCTTT.

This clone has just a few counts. The CDR3 here is CAWSVHLASNTGELFF. Written as DNA, the CDR3 is TGTGCCTGGAGTGTACACCTAGCGTCGAACACCGGGGAGCTGTTTTTT. This chain joins TRBV30 and TRBJ2-2, with D perhaps matching TRBD2 (6 bases). This CDR3 has 16 residues. V lost 0 bases and J 0 bases, leaving 11 bases between the germline ends. Germline CDR1 and CDR2: GTSNPN and SVGIG (reference sequence).

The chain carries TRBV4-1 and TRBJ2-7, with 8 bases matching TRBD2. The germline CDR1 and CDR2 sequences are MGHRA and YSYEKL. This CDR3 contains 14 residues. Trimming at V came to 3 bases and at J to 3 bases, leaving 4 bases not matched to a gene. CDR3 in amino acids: CASSQGTSVYEQYF. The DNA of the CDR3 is TGCGCCAGCAGCCAGGGGACTAGTGTCTACGAGCAGTACTTC.

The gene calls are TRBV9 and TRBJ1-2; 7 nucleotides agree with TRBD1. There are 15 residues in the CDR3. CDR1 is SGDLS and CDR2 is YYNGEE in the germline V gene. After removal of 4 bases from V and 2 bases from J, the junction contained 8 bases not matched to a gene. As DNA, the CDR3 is TGTGCCAGCAGCCCTTACAGGGGTCCCAACTATGGCTACACCTTC. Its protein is CASSPYRGPNYGYTF.

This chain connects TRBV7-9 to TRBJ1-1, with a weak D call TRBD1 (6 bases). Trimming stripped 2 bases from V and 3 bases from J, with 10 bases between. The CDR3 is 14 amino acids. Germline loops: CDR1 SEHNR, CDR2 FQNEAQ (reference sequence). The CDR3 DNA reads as TGTGCCAGCAGCTTACTACAGGGCCACACTGAAGCTTTCTTT. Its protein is CASSLLQGHTEAFF.

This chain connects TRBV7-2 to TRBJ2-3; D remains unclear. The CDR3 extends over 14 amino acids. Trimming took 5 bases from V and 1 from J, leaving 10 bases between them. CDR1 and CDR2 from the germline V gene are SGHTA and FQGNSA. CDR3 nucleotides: TGTGCCAGCAGCCAGGACCCAGGCACAGATACGCAGTATTTT. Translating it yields CASSQDPGTDTQYF.

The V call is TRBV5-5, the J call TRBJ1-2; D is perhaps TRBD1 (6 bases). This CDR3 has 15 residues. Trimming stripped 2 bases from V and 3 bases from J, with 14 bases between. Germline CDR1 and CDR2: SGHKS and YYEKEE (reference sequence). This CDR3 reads CASSFRQTGHYGYTF. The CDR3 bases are TGTGCCAGCAGCTTTCGGCAAACAGGGCACTATGGCTACACCTTC.

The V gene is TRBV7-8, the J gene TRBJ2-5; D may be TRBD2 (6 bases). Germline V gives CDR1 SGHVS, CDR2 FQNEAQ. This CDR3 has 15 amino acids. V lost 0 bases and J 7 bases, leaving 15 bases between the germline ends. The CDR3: CASSLAWDLRGTQYF. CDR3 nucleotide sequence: TGTGCCAGCAGCTTAGCTTGGGACTTAAGAGGGACCCAGTACTTC. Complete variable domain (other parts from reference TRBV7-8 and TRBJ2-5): GAGVSQSPRYKVAKRGQDVALRCDPISGHVSLFWYQQALGQGPEFLTYFQNEAQLDKSGLPSDRFFAERPEGSVSTLKIQRTQQEDSAVYLCASSLAWDLRGTQYFGPGTRLLVL.

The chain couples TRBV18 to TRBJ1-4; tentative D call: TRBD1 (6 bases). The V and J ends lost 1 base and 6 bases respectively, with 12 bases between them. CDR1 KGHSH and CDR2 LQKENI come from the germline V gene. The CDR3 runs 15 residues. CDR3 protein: CASSPLIGGDEKLFF. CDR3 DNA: TGTGCCAGCTCACCACTGATAGGGGGAGATGAAAAACTGTTTTTT.

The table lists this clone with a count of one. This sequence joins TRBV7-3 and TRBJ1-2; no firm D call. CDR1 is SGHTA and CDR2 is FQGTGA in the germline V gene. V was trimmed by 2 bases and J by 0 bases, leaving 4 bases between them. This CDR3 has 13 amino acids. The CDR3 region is CASSLDSNYGYTF. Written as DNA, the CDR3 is TGTGCCAGCAGCTTAGACTCTAACTATGGCTACACCTTC.

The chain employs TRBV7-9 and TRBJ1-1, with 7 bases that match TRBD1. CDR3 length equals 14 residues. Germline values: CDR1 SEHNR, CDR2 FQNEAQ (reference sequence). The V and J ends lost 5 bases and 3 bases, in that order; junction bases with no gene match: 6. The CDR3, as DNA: TGTGCCAGCAGCCTCACAGGGGCCCACACTGAAGCTTTCTTT. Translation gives CASSLTGAHTEAFF.

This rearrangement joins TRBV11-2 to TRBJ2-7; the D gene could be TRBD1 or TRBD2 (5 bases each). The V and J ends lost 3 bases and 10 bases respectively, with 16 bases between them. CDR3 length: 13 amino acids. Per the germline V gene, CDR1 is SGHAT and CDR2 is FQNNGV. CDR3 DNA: TGTGCCAGCAGCTTCCCAGGGAGTGCGACACAGTACTTC. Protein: CASSFPGSATQYF.

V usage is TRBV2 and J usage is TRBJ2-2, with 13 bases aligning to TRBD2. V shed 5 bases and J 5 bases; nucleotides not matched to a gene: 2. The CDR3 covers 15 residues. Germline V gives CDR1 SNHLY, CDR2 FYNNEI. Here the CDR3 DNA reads TGTGCCAGCAGTAGGACTAGCGGGAGAACCGGGGAGCTGTTTTTT. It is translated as CASSRTSGRTGELFF.